This T cell receptor (beta chain) emerged from a study of T cell clusters in autoimmune cytopenias (dated by TCRdb to about 2019). With regard to the full study: A mean age of about 53 years and a median age of about 60 years were recorded for the healthy donor controls, of whom 22 of 43 were female. The study was designed to test whether a disease-specific immune repertoire signature usable as a blood-based biomarker is carried by autoimmune cytopenia patients. Peripheral blood TRB and IGH repertoires were sequenced in autoimmune cytopenia patients at active disease and during treatment follow-up, alongside healthy, CLL and autoimmune hepatitis controls. Autoimmune hepatitis repertoires were compared with those of about 25 age- and sex-matched healthy donors. The median TRB sequencing depth was 50,000 to 60,000 reads per sample, and the median number of distinct TRB clonotypes was roughly 2,000 per sample. Controls were roughly 26 age-matched healthy donors for primary cytopenia and 14 age-matched CLL patients for secondary cytopenia.

Sequences SGHRS (CDR1) and YFSETQ (CDR2) are obtained from the germline V gene. Taken from cysteine to phenylalanine, the CDR3 has 15 residues. DNA for this receptor is not on file. What the research found in general, with its limitations: The T cell clusters were defined only in silico, and the functional role of the clusters still needed to be validated experimentally. The cluster-lack signature was not observed for secondary cytopenia versus CLL, as the signature was apparently masked by the dominant lymphoma-associated repertoire. Compared with active autoimmune hepatitis patients, healthy donors had almost three times as many exclusive TRB clusters, a finding consistent with an autoimmunity-wide signature. The TRB repertoire shifts, including less even repertoires in secondary cytopenia and CLL, mostly reflected lymphoma bias and not autoimmunity. GLIPH suggested that primary autoimmune cytopenia patients lacked physiological T cell clusters: 45 to 60 clusters were exclusive to healthy donors versus approximately 17 exclusive to patients.

Multiplex PCR with a touch-down protocol amplified TRB rearrangements, with the TRB-A and TRB-B primer pools combined in a single tube. Illumina adapters and sample indices were added to the amplicons through two consecutive PCR reactions using Phusion HS II polymerase. The amplicons were gel-purified using the NucleoSpin Gel and PCR Clean-up kit, after which quantification was performed by Qubit and quality was checked on an Agilent 2100 Bioanalyzer. Sequencing of the libraries was done on an Illumina MiSeq with paired-end, single-indexed, 600-cycle runs. The authors' analysis ran thus. MiXCR version 2.1.12, together with the default MiXCR reference library, was used to align and assemble the TRB reads. A clone was defined by each unique CDR3 nucleotide sequence, and the analysis included only productive sequences supported by at least two reads. Alpha-parameterized diversity profiles (alpha 0 to 5), including the Shannon (alpha 1) and Simpson (alpha 2) indices, were computed with an R script to assess repertoire diversity. Combinatorial TRB VJ usage was calculated with the tcR package and was compared between cohorts by principal component analysis performed with ade4. TCRbeta CDR3s were clustered with GLIPH on cohort pairs matched by age and read depth, and cluster frequencies were compared by Wilcoxon test. Following TCRdb reprocessing, every CDR3 protein sequence forms one entry, and DNA is not provided. These V and J calls derive from TCRdb rather than the authors' analysis. The sample's table covers 300 to 450 distinct CDR3 sequences. The biggest ten clones account for less than 50% of the sample.

Per sample, about 230 ng of peripheral blood genomic DNA, 35,000 to 45,000 genome equivalents, was used for TRB amplification. This clonotype qualifies as medium-sized (0.01 to 0.1%) by its frequency, with no count on file. The antigen it binds to is not known. This same sample was also part of a study on T cell repertoires in aging, cancer and after chemotherapy. The second investigation adds: Donors were distributed across six age groups ranging from 30 or younger to 70 or older, with at least three individuals included per group. TCR repertoires from healthy donor controls were recorded over periods of several months to years and showed clear clonal overlap between repeated samplings. The complete dataset included 8 million to 9.5 million TCR reads. Untreated patients with hematological or solid cancers showed significantly lower blood TCR diversity and higher clonality than age-matched healthy donors. In healthy donors, the decline in TCR diversity with age was mainly explained by loss of richness, whereas in cancer patients loss of evenness was also found to contribute. Median generation probability increased over the chemotherapy interval in both cancer cohorts, suggesting repertoire reconstitution through rebound thymic output. The authors noted that the repertoire data do not allow conclusions about immunological memory after chemotherapy. The study profiled peripheral blood TCR beta repertoires from healthy donors and cancer patients to examine immunoaging and T cell reconstitution after chemotherapy. A cohort of around 210 cancer patients (around 93 with hematological and around 130 with solid cancers) was assembled, and 95 to 100 healthy donors were included as a reference group. MiXCR versions 2.12 and 3.0.5 were used to process the TRB sequences. The repertoire metrics were Shannon diversity, evenness, clonality (defined as one minus evenness), and alpha-parameterized diversity profiles covering alpha 0 to 5. The IGoR algorithm was used to compute generation probabilities of clones in paired pre- and post-chemotherapy samples.

The sequencing input was peripheral blood. The receptor was derived from a human donor in good health. This chain is built from TRBV5-1 and TRBJ1-1; TCRdb gives TRBD1 as the D gene, but with no DNA this cannot be confirmed. Here the CDR3 is given as CASSLQGAANTEAFF. Outside the CDR3, residues come from the reference TRBV5-1 and TRBJ1-1 proteins, so the full variable domain is: KAGVTQTPRYLIKTRGQQVTLSCSPISGHRSVSWYQQTPGQGLQFLFEYFSETQRNKGNFPGRFSGRQFSNSRSEMNVSTLELGDSALYLCASSLQGAANTEAFFGQGTRLTVV.